The clone carrying this T cell receptor (beta chain) has only a few counts. Its antigen is not known. Other nucleotide sequences in the sample specify the same CDR3. The sample belongs to a study of neoadjuvant anti-PD-1 for oral cavity cancer. In the study overall: Patients without progression got a fourth dose around day 43. General study points: Pretreatment Treg/Th17 ratio correlated inversely with post-treatment tumor clonality. With a few patients per group, TCR findings need larger cohorts.

Germline CDR1 reads SNHLY; CDR2 reads FYNNEI. The germline V and J ends were trimmed by 7 bases and 0 bases, with 25 bases remaining between them. This CDR3 has 18 residues. The assay was immunoSEQ multiplex PCR, and TCRdb's table has in-frame clones only and misses some. The sample gives 63,000 or so clones, about nine tenths of which show up once; 2.5% to 3.5% is in the top ten. This sample's time point: after neoadjuvant nivolumab, at surgical resection. The chain uses TRBV2 and TRBJ2-7; D may be TRBD2 (5 bases). The specimen was PBMCs, collected after nivolumab (anti-PD-1) treatment. The receptor comes from a person aged 40 to 85 with oral cavity squamous cell carcinoma. The CDR3 coding sequence is TGTGCCAGCACCGAATTAGGGAGAATTTACCTATCCTCCTACGAGCAGTACTTC. Translation: CASTELGRIYLSSYEQYF.